This T cell receptor beta chain was captured by sequencing in a study of T cell responses to AZD1222 COVID-19 vaccine (dated by TCRdb to about 2021). Turning to the overall study: A total of around 240 trial participants underwent TCR sequencing, of whom more than 200 had received two doses of AZD1222 and some 25 had received two doses of the MenACWY control vaccine. Trial participants were enrolled into age subgroups of 18-55, 56-69 and 70-plus years, which contained around 140, 26 and 57 TCR-sequenced participants, respectively. Broad study findings and their caveats: In the small 56-69-year group, the increase in depth fell short of significance, most likely because of low power. Conclusions about previously exposed vaccinees are limited because only six or seven AZD1222 recipients were SARS-CoV-2 seropositive at baseline. Because no day 14 peak-response samples were available, the repertoires could be characterized only after the peak T cell response. Reportedly, close to half of the unique spike-specific TCRs recognized epitopes lying outside the regions that are mutated in the B.1.351 and B.1.1.7 variants. Most participants were white British and females outnumbered males, and the authors suggested that clonal diversity may have been underestimated. A significant rise in spike-specific TCR breadth and depth was observed after two AZD1222 doses relative to day 0 and relative to MenACWY recipients. The whole spike protein was spanned by vaccine-associated CD4 TCRs, and dominant responses were seen in regions 160-218 and 743-854.

In the paper's terms, the time point label means: about 28 days (+/-7) after the second vaccine dose. AZD1222 recipients with second doses at about 4 weeks or about 12 weeks were pooled, because spike-specific TCR depth and breadth did not differ between schedules. The vaccinee samples were drawn from two UK trials, COV001 and COV002, one of which was a single-blind randomized controlled phase 2/3 trial testing AZD1222 (ChAdOx1 nCoV-19) in healthy adults. Trial participant PBMC samples were collected at day 0 and day 28 after the second dose for TCRbeta chain sequencing. The trim is 2 bases for V and 8 bases for J, with a gap of 15 bases between the germline ends. CDR1 GTSNPN and CDR2 SVGIG are derived from the germline V gene (reference sequence). The CDR3, from cysteine to phenylalanine, totals 13 residues. Kept here is only the CDR3 DNA, which spans 39 bases and is read in frame from base 1. The CDR3 regions of human TCRbeta chains were analyzed by immunosequencing. Per the authors' processing: TCRs in the repertoires were matched against a reference library of SARS-CoV-2-specific TCRs that had been generated with the MIRA antigen-specificity platform. Breadth meant the fraction of unique TCRs that were SARS-CoV-2-associated, whereas depth meant the fraction of total T cells that were SARS-CoV-2-associated. Using the MIRA data, each spike-specific TCR was mapped to the spike region that the TCR reacts to and placed in a CD4 or CD8 class. Log10-transformed breadth and depth values were compared by one-way ANOVA with Sidak's multiple comparisons tests. TCRdb re-hosts the immuneACCESS table, in-frame sequences only. Its copies lack some clones; in the studies checked, an unresolved V gene accounts for under half of them, and the cause for the rest is not known. V and J calls and clone size are given by that table; D and trimming were obtained from the DNA. This sample holds 120,000 to 150,000 clones; 90% were observed only once. The top ten constitute 1.5% to 2% of the sample.

For this clone: No antigen is known for it. One base away there is no much larger clone; base qualities are not given.

The chain employs TRBV30 and TRBJ1-2, with TRBD1 tentatively as D gene (5 bases match). This receptor was identified in an adult who received the AZD1222 COVID-19 vaccine. The source was peripheral blood, collected 28 days after the second AZD1222 dose. The CDR3 region has the sequence CAWSSGGKAGYTF. The DNA is TGTGCCTGGAGTTCCGGGGGGAAAGCGGGCTACACCTTC.